This T cell receptor beta chain is from a study of blood T cell repertoires in COVID-19. Some clones are missing from TCRdb's copy, which holds only in-frame ones; the method was immunoSEQ multiplex PCR. The sample lists 200,000 to 250,000 clones, roughly nine tenths occurring once. The germline gives CDR1 LGHNA, CDR2 YSLEER. The length of the CDR3 is 14 residues. The germline V and J ends were trimmed by 5 bases and 5 bases, with 15 bases remaining between them. This clone was detected only once. The sequenced sample consisted of PBMCs or T cells enriched from blood (not recorded which). The receptor's source is a man under 40 who had recovered from COVID-19. This chain joins TRBV4-3 and TRBJ1-1; D not certain. The CDR3 protein is CASSFQDSGTEAFF. The CDR3 coding sequence is TGCGCCAGCAGCTTTCAGGACTCGGGGACTGAAGCTTTCTTT.